The 17 T cell receptor beta chains below were found in one sample sequenced in a study of cytomegalovirus exposure and HLA in healthy donors. PCR amplification relied on 60 Vbeta primers (plus 13 Jbeta primers). Using immunoSEQ multiplex PCR, the repertoire was profiled, and TCRdb retains in-frame clones only, with some absent. Of under 200,000 clones in the sample, roughly three quarters were seen once. The specimen was PBMCs. All receptors derive from a woman aged 50 to 60 in good health and CMV-seronegative.

The genes are TRBV5-1 and TRBJ1-6; TRBD1 agrees at 7 bases. This CDR3 is built from 18 residues. Trimming at V came to 1 base and at J to 7 bases, leaving 14 bases not matched to a gene. Germline CDR1 SGHRS, CDR2 YFSETQ. The CDR3 sequence: CASSLSPGVSGGNSPLHF. The CDR3 nucleotides read TGCGCCAGCAGCTTGTCCCCGGGAGTGTCAGGGGGAAATTCACCCCTCCACTTT.

The chain is built from TRBV19 and TRBJ1-2; D might be TRBD1 (6 bases). Germline-derived CDR1 and CDR2 are LNHDA and SQIVND (reference sequence). V gave up 6 bases and J gave up 4 bases, with 18 bases separating them. The CDR3 is 15 amino acids. CDR3 coding DNA: TGTGCCAGTAGCCTGACAGGCCTCGAAGTCTATGGCTACACCTTC. Its protein product is CASSLTGLEVYGYTF.

In this sample, this clone turned up a few times. The chain uses TRBV27 and TRBJ1-2; a weak D match, TRBD1 (5 bases). CDR1 and CDR2 from the germline V gene are MNHEY and SMNVEV (reference sequence). Deletions cut 6 bases from V and 5 bases from J, with 19 bases between. The CDR3 runs to 15 residues. The CDR3 loop is CASRRDIAEGYGYTF. As DNA, the CDR3 is TGTGCCAGCAGACGCGACATCGCGGAGGGGTATGGCTACACCTTC.

Only one count was recorded for this clone. V is TRBV6-4 and J is TRBJ2-2; possibly TRBD1 for D (7 bases). CDR3 length: 15 amino acids. Germline loops: CDR1 MRHNA, CDR2 SNTAGT. V shed 2 bases and J shed 5 bases, with 12 bases lying between them. CDR3 loop: CASSDGQGGTGELFF. The CDR3 DNA is TGTGCCAGCAGTGACGGTCAGGGGGGTACCGGGGAGCTGTTTTTT.

V gene TRBV9 combines with J gene TRBJ2-1, with 13 bases matching TRBD2. After removal of 3 bases from V and 12 bases from J, the junction contained 9 bases not matched to a gene. Germline V gene lookup returns CDR1 SGDLS and CDR2 YYNGEE. CDR3 size: 15 residues. The CDR3 reads CASSATGTSGVRQFF. The CDR3 DNA follows: TGTGCCAGCAGCGCAACCGGGACTAGCGGGGTCCGGCAGTTCTTC.

This sequence joins TRBV9 and TRBJ2-7, with 9 bases that match TRBD1. The trim removed 4 bases at V and 6 bases at J, leaving 2 bases unmatched. The germline CDR1 and CDR2 sequences are SGDLS and YYNGEE. CDR3 size: 12 residues. This CDR3 reads CASSPQGAEQYF. The CDR3 nucleotides read TGTGCCAGCAGCCCACAGGGGGCCGAGCAGTACTTC.

This chain links TRBV27 with TRBJ1-1; a weak D match, TRBD1 (5 bases). V was trimmed by 8 bases and J by 4 bases, leaving 14 bases between them. Germline assignment: CDR1 MNHEY and CDR2 SMNVEV (reference sequence). The CDR3 contains 13 residues. This CDR3 reads CASSPLGATEAFF. CDR3 nucleotide sequence: TGTGCCAGCTCCCCCCTTGGGGCCACTGAAGCTTTCTTT.

The CDR3 region has the DNA TGTGCCAGCAGCCCCCGAGGCCCAGAGACCCAGTACTTC. Its translation: CASSPRGPETQYF. This chain joins TRBV7-9 and TRBJ2-5; D is unclear. Germline V lookup: CDR1 SEHNR, CDR2 FQNEAQ (reference sequence). The CDR3 covers 13 residues. V lost 5 bases to trimming and J lost 4 bases, with 11 bases between them.

The rearrangement uses TRBV21-1 and TRBJ2-7; TRBD1 is the table's D call, not checked against the DNA. TRBV21-1 is a listed pseudogene. The CDR3 covers 16 residues. The CDR3 DNA sequence: TGTGCCAGCAGCTCTCCAAGGGGCGACAGTCGCTACGAGCAGTACTTC. It is translated as CASSSPRGDSRYEQYF.

This chain connects TRBV28 to TRBJ1-5; TRBD1 matches 7 bases. Germline V gene sequence: CDR1 MDHEN, CDR2 SYDVKM. J lost 2 bases, V lost 2 bases, and 12 bases had no gene match. The CDR3 spans 18 residues. CDR3 nucleotide sequence: TGTGCCAGCAGTTTAACCCCCGGGAGGGGGCGAGGCAATCAGCCCCAGCATTTT. Amino acids: CASSLTPGRGRGNQPQHF.

The V and J genes are TRBV25-1 and TRBJ1-2, with D perhaps TRBD1 (5 bases). Deletions cut 3 bases from V and 2 bases from J, with 10 bases between. Germline V gene sequence: CDR1 MGHDK, CDR2 SYGVNS. The CDR3 consists of 14 residues. The CDR3: CASSDSGGNYGYTF. The CDR3 coding sequence is TGTGCCAGCAGTGATTCCGGGGGAAACTATGGCTACACCTTC.

The chain carries TRBV28 and TRBJ1-2; no clear D gene. Per germline, CDR1 MDHEN and CDR2 SYDVKM. V dropped 3 bases and J dropped 8 bases, with 16 bases sitting between them. The CDR3 is made up of 14 amino acids. CDR3 DNA: TGTGCCAGCAGTTTCAACCCTCCGGGCGGGGGCTACACCTTC. Protein sequence: CASSFNPPGGGYTF.

This chain uses TRBV7-9 with TRBJ2-7; 11 nucleotides align to TRBD1. V gave up 0 bases and J gave up 9 bases; unmatched junction bases: 4. Germline CDR1 reads SEHNR; CDR2 reads FQNEAQ (reference sequence). The CDR3 sequence is 14 residues long. The CDR3 DNA is TGTGCCAGCAGCTTAGCCGGACAGGGGGCCGGGCAGTACTTC. It is translated as CASSLAGQGAGQYF.

This rearrangement joins TRBV18 to TRBJ2-4; D is ambiguous. Trimming left V 0 bases short and J 5 bases short, with 11 bases between. CDR1 and CDR2 from the germline V gene are KGHSH and LQKENI. CDR3 length: 15 amino acids. The CDR3 loop is CASSPPGRSENIQYF. In nucleotides, the CDR3 is TGTGCCAGCTCACCACCAGGCAGGTCCGAAAACATTCAGTACTTC.

In this sample, this clone turned up once. The rearrangement joins TRBV5-6 to TRBJ2-3, with 11 bases fitting TRBD2. After removal of 1 base from V and 7 bases from J, the junction contained 14 bases not matched to a gene. The CDR3 loop spans 18 amino acids. CDR1 is SGHDT, CDR2 YYEEEE, per germline. The CDR3 sequence: CASSLKSRGLAAGNTQYF. The CDR3 nucleotides read TGTGCCAGCAGCTTGAAGTCTAGGGGACTAGCGGCCGGCAATACGCAGTATTTT.

This chain uses TRBV27 with TRBJ2-3; D might be TRBD2 (7 bases). The CDR3 contains 16 residues. Germline V gene data show CDR1 as MNHEY and CDR2 as SMNVEV (reference sequence). V was trimmed by 1 base and J by 3 bases, leaving 14 bases between them. Written as DNA, the CDR3 is TGTGCCAGCAGTTTATTTGGGGGGGGCCCAACAGATACGCAGTATTTT. This translates into CASSLFGGGPTDTQYF.

The rearrangement joins TRBV14 to TRBJ2-2; a possible D gene is TRBD1 (6 bases). The V end lost 4 bases, the J end lost 0 bases, and 15 bases lay between the germline ends. The CDR3 is made up of 17 amino acids. Germline CDR1 SGHDN, CDR2 FVKESK. CDR3 in DNA: TGTGCCAGCAGCCCGCTCCGACAGGAGTCGAACACCGGGGAGCTGTTTTTT. Translating gives CASSPLRQESNTGELFF.